This TCR beta chain came from a study of monozygotic twins with inflammatory bowel disease. A note on this clonotype: Its antigen remains unidentified.

CDR1 is SEHNR and CDR2 is FQNEAQ in the germline V gene (reference sequence). This CDR3 is 14 amino acids long. Whole-study results and caveats: Clonotype overlap with others was lower in IBD patients than in healthy twins, a difference that was greatest with disease activity. What may have added variability to patient repertoires is that immunosuppressive treatments differed.

TCRdb reprocessed the 5' RACE reads and keeps a single row for each CDR3 protein, giving no DNA. The sample table sets out some 200,000 distinct CDR3 sequences. The chain is built from TRBV7-9 and TRBJ1-2. Sequenced sample: blood. This sequence originates from a human donor with ulcerative colitis or Crohn's disease, or a healthy co-twin of an affected twin (not recorded which). CDR3 sequence: CASSLVLDNDGYTF.